The entry below gives a single T cell receptor (beta chain) sequence along with its context. This sample was taken from a study of blood T cell repertoires in COVID-19. Whole-study context: The United States, Italy and Spain supplied acute and convalescent COVID-19 samples.

This table comes from immunoSEQ multiplex PCR, and its TCRdb copy is limited to in-frame clones, with some not included. Among about 42,000 clones listed, roughly 80% were seen once. The germline gives CDR1 SGHRS, CDR2 YFSETQ. V was trimmed by 3 bases and J by 10 bases, leaving 17 bases between them. The CDR3 runs to 15 residues. This chain joins TRBV5-1 and TRBJ1-6, with D maybe TRBD1 (5 bases). The sequenced sample consisted of peripheral blood. This receptor was obtained from a woman aged 70-85 years with acute or convalescent COVID-19. CDR3 coding DNA: TGCGCCAGCAGCTCCCAGGGAATACTGGGATCACCCCTCCACTTT. Encoded protein: CASSSQGILGSPLHF.